Detailed here is one T cell receptor (beta chain). Its antigen remains unidentified. This may stem from a read error, because a much larger clone lies one nucleotide away. These data belong to a study of identical twins. Overall study findings and caveats: Reduced insertions were recorded for abundant cord blood beta clonotypes, with no such pattern in memory repertoires. Rather than following the same donors, the conclusions depended on cross-sectional statistical analysis.

The CDR3 runs to 11 residues. The germline V and J ends were trimmed by 6 bases and 14 bases, with 14 bases remaining between them. A universal primer binding site was introduced by template switching. The final cDNA contained unique molecular identifiers. TCRdb used MiXCR to reprocess the 5' RACE reads, holding one entry per CDR3 protein. Of about 660,000 distinct CDR3 sequences listed, 8.6% are singletons. This sample also appeared in a second study, on yellow fever vaccine responses in identical twins.

This chain connects TRBV12-3 or TRBV12-4 to TRBJ2-1; weak D call: TRBD2 (6 bases). The origin of this receptor is a woman between 18 and 29 years old in good health. Sequencing used PBMCs. The CDR3 loop reads CASRARDWEFF. DNA of the CDR3: TGTGCCAGCAGGGCCCGGGACTGGGAGTTCTTC.